The present T cell receptor beta chain was sequenced within a study of human T cells and chemical hapten exposure. Study-level information: Sensitization was performed using 2% DPC on a 2 cm by 2 cm upper inner arm skin site. On the upper back, patch tests were applied with 0.01% DPC and read at 6 days.

The CDR3 loop spans 13 amino acids. Germline V gives CDR1 SGHRS, CDR2 YFSETQ. Deletions cut 0 bases from V and 4 bases from J, with 5 bases between. Time point specified: patch test 2, 6 weeks after DPC sensitization. Specified treatment: therapeutic diphenylcyclopropenone sensitization with weekly scalp DPC. The library put unique molecular identifiers onto individual cDNA molecules. MiXCR, applied by TCRdb to the RACE reads, yields one record per CDR3 protein. In the table there are more than 80,000 distinct CDR3 sequences, roughly 10% of which are singletons. Sequences were derived from whole blood, sampled in connection with sensitization to the hapten diphenylcyclopropenone (DPC). The clonotype was recovered from a woman aged 45-65 years with alopecia areata. Some clones in this sample may be carry-over from other donors' samples. This chain joins TRBV5-1 and TRBJ2-1; D is ambiguous. The CDR3 region has the DNA TGCGCCAGCAGCTTGGTTGGGTACAATGAGCAGTTCTTC. Translated: CASSLVGYNEQFF.